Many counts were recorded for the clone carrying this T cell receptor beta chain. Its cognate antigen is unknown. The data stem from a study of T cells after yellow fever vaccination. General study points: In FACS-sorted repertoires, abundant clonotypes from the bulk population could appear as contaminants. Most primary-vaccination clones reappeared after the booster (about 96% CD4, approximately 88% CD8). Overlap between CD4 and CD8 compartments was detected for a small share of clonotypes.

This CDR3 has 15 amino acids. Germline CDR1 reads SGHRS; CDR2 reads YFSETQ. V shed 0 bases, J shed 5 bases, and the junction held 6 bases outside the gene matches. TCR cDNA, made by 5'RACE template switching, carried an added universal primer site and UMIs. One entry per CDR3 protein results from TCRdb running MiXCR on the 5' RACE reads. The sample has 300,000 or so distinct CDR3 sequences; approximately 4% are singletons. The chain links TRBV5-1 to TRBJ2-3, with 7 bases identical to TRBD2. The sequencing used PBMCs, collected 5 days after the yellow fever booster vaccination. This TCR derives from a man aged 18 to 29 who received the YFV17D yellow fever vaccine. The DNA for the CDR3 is TGCGCCAGCAGCTTGGGAGGACTAGAGGGAGATACGCAGTATTTT. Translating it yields CASSLGGLEGDTQYF.